Listed below are T cell receptor beta chains from one sample, sequenced in a study of cytomegalovirus exposure and HLA in healthy donors. The protocol was immunoSEQ multiplex PCR, while the TCRdb copy is restricted to in-frame clones and leaves out a portion. The sample table sets out 180,000 or so clones. Sample: PBMCs. All receptors derive from a woman under 30 in good health and CMV-seropositive. Both conserved end residues are part of each CDR3. Each record gives: CDR3 protein, CDR3 DNA, clone size, J gene, V gene, D gene. A D gene is named only where the DNA matches it firmly. The size field is filled for only some rows; it gives once, few, many or a size class.

CTSSQGLATYEQYF,TGCACCAGCAGCCAGGGACTAGCGACTTACGAGCAGTACTTC,.,TRBJ2-7,TRBV1,.
CASSLRTGSGANVLTF,TGCGCCAGCAGCTTGAGGACAGGGTCGGGGGCCAACGTCCTGACTTTC,.,TRBJ2-6,TRBV5-1,TRBD1
CAIASGTGNWNEQFF,TGTGCCATCGCCTCCGGGACAGGGAATTGGAATGAGCAGTTCTTC,.,TRBJ2-1,TRBV10-3,TRBD1
CSANRGAEKLFF,TGCAGCGCCAACAGGGGGGCTGAAAAACTGTTTTTT,.,TRBJ1-4,TRBV29-1,TRBD1
CASRRGQTNQPQHF,TGTGCCAGCAGGAGGGGACAGACCAATCAGCCCCAGCATTTT,.,TRBJ1-5,TRBV6-1,TRBD1
CASSPGQGASGAFF,TGTGCCAGCAGTCCGGGACAGGGGGCGAGTGGGGCTTTCTTT,.,TRBJ1-1,TRBV6-5,TRBD1
CASSFYNSPLHF,TGTGCCAGCAGCTTTTATAATTCACCCCTCCACTTT,.,TRBJ1-6,TRBV27,.
CASSLDGGGYQPQHF,TGTGCCAGCAGCTTAGACGGGGGGGGATATCAGCCCCAGCATTTT,.,TRBJ1-5,TRBV7-2,.
CATSSSFGTGHHEQYF,TGTGCCACCAGCAGCTCATTTGGGACAGGGCACCACGAGCAGTACTTC,.,TRBJ2-7,TRBV15,TRBD1
CARSGTRESTDTQYF,TGTGCCAGAAGCGGGACACGCGAGAGCACAGATACGCAGTATTTT,.,TRBJ2-3,TRBV5-3,.
CASSSPRVSGSYEQYF,TGTGCCAGCAGTTCGCCGCGGGTTAGCGGATCCTACGAGCAGTACTTC,.,TRBJ2-7,TRBV6-6,.
CASSPGPSNQPQHF,TGTGCCAGCAGTCCAGGGCCCAGCAATCAGCCCCAGCATTTT,.,TRBJ1-5,TRBV28,.
CASIIAGAGDTQYF,TGCGCCAGCATAATAGCGGGGGCGGGGGATACGCAGTATTTT,.,TRBJ2-3,TRBV10-1,TRBD2
CASSVEGGANQPQHF,TGTGCCAGCAGTGTGGAAGGGGGGGCAAATCAGCCCCAGCATTTT,.,TRBJ1-5,TRBV6-1,.
CASGPTGFEAFF,TGTGCCAGTGGACCTACAGGGTTTGAAGCTTTCTTT,.,TRBJ1-1,TRBV12-5,.
CASTQDFGVDTQYF,TGTGCCAGCACCCAGGACTTCGGAGTCGATACGCAGTATTTT,.,TRBJ2-3,TRBV2,.
CASSLELNYGYTF,TGTGCCAGCAGCTTAGAACTTAACTATGGCTACACCTTC,.,TRBJ1-2,TRBV7-2,.
CASRRENSNQPQHF,TGCGCCAGCAGGCGGGAGAATAGCAATCAGCCCCAGCATTTT,.,TRBJ1-5,TRBV10-2,.
CASSPGQGISPLHF,TGCGCCAGCAGTCCGGGACAGGGGATTTCACCCCTCCACTTT,.,TRBJ1-6,TRBV10-2,TRBD1
CASSHAGQGYGYTF,TGCGCCAGCAGCCACGCGGGACAGGGATATGGCTACACCTTC,.,TRBJ1-2,TRBV4-1,TRBD1
CASSSGQGAGQPQHF,TGTGCCAGCAGCTCGGGACAGGGGGCAGGTCAGCCCCAGCATTTT,.,TRBJ1-5,TRBV13,TRBD1
CASSLMVAGDTQYF,TGTGCCAGCAGCTTAATGGTAGCGGGAGATACGCAGTATTTT,.,TRBJ2-3,TRBV7-2,TRBD2
CASSRGGAAASYEQYF,TGTGCCAGCAGCCGAGGAGGGGCAGCAGCCTCCTACGAGCAGTACTTC,.,TRBJ2-7,TRBV7-9,.
CASRPREKSGLNTEAFF,TGTGCCAGTAGACCTCGAGAGAAAAGTGGTTTGAACACTGAAGCTTTCTTT,.,TRBJ1-1,TRBV19,.
CASSPRDRHTGELFF,TGTGCCAGCTCACCGCGGGACAGACACACCGGGGAGCTGTTTTTT,.,TRBJ2-2,TRBV18,.
CSVGYRLAGVNEQFF,TGCAGCGTTGGGTATCGACTAGCGGGAGTCAATGAGCAGTTCTTC,.,TRBJ2-1,TRBV29-1,TRBD2
CASSQVTGWNEKLFF,TGCGCCAGCAGCCAAGTTACAGGGTGGAATGAAAAACTGTTTTTT,.,TRBJ1-4,TRBV4-1,.
CAWNGGEDQPQHF,TGTGCCTGGAACGGGGGGGAGGATCAGCCCCAGCATTTT,.,TRBJ1-5,TRBV30,.
CAISSQGASNQPQHF,TGTGCCATCAGCTCACAGGGGGCGAGCAATCAGCCCCAGCATTTT,.,TRBJ1-5,TRBV10-3,TRBD1
CAISESASGSNEQFF,TGTGCCATCAGTGAGTCAGCTAGCGGGAGTAATGAGCAGTTCTTC,.,TRBJ2-1,TRBV10-3,TRBD2
CASSLRREGTGELFF,TGTGCCAGCAGCTTACGGCGGGAGGGCACCGGGGAGCTGTTTTTT,.,TRBJ2-2,TRBV5-4,TRBD2
CASSLGQSGTDTQYF,TGTGCCAGCAGCTTGGGCCAATCTGGTACAGATACGCAGTATTTT,.,TRBJ2-3,TRBV7-2,.
CASSRLREFGNPTQKLFF,TGCGCCAGCAGTCGCCTCCGAGAATTCGGGAACCCAACCCAAAAACTGTTTTTT,medium-sized,TRBJ1-4,TRBV23-1,.
CASSKDHGGVNEQYF,TGTGCCAGTAGCAAAGATCATGGGGGGGTAAACGAGCAGTACTTC,.,TRBJ2-7,TRBV19,TRBD2
CASSSSGGDTGELFF,TGTGCCAGCAGCTCTAGCGGGGGGGACACCGGGGAGCTGTTTTTT,.,TRBJ2-2,TRBV9,TRBD2
CATSREPGQLNTEAFF,TGTGCCACCAGCAGAGAACCGGGACAGCTGAACACTGAAGCTTTCTTT,.,TRBJ1-1,TRBV15,TRBD1
CASSRTSGTPYNEQFF,TGTGCCAGTAGTAGGACTAGCGGGACACCCTACAATGAGCAGTTCTTC,.,TRBJ2-1,TRBV19,TRBD2
CASSGGQGGGYTF,TGTGCCAGCAGTGGGGGACAGGGCGGGGGCTACACCTTC,.,TRBJ1-2,TRBV6-6,TRBD1
CASDTYYRGTNTGELFF,TGTGCCTCAGACACCTACTACAGGGGAACTAACACCGGGGAGCTGTTTTTT,.,TRBJ2-2,TRBV30,TRBD1
CASSLRADQETQYF,TGTGCCAGCAGCTTACGTGCGGACCAAGAGACCCAGTACTTC,.,TRBJ2-5,TRBV5-6,.